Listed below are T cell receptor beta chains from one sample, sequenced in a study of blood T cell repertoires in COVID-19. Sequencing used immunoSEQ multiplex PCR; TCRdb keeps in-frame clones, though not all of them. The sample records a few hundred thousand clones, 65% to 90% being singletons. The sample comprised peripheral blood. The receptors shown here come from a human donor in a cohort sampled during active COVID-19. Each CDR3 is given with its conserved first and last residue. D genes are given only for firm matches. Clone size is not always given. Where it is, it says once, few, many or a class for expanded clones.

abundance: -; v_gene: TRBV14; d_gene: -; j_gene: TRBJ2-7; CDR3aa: CASSQEKAGGHEQYF; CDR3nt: TGTGCCAGCAGCCAAGAAAAGGCCGGAGGCCACGAGCAGTACTTC
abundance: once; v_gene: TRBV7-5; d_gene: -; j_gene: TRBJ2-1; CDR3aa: CARRDRYNEQFF; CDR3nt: TGTGCCAGAAGGGACAGGTACAATGAGCAGTTCTTC
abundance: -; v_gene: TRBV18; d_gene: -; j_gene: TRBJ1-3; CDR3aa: CASSPADSGNTIYF; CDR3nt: TGTGCCAGCTCACCGGCGGACTCTGGAAACACCATATATTTT
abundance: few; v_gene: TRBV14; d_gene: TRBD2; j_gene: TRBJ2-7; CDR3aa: CASGLAGGLQYF; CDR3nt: TGTGCCAGCGGGCTAGCGGGAGGGCTGCAGTACTTC
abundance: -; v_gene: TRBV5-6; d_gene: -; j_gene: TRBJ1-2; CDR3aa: CASSVQGILYTF; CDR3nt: TGTGCCAGCAGCGTTCAGGGGATACTCTACACCTTC
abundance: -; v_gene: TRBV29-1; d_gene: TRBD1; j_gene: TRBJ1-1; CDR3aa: CSVHTDGQVAFF; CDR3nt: TGCAGCGTCCACACTGATGGACAGGTTGCCTTCTTT
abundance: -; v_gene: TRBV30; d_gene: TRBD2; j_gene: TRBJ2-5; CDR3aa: CAWKRRGGQETQYF; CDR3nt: TGTGCCTGGAAACGACGGGGGGGACAAGAGACCCAGTACTTC
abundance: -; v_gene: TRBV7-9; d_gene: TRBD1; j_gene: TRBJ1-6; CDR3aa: CASSLVVVGRGFSTLHF; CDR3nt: TGTGCCAGCAGCTTAGTGGTGGTGGGCAGGGGGTTCTCAACCCTCCACTTT
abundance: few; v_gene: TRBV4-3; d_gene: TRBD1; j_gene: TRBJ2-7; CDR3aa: CASSQETGAWEQYF; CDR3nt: TGCGCCAGCAGCCAAGAAACAGGGGCTTGGGAGCAGTACTTC
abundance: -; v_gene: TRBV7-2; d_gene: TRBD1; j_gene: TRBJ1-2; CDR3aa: CASSLGQVIYGYTF; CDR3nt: TGTGCCAGCAGCTTGGGACAGGTGATCTATGGCTACACCTTC
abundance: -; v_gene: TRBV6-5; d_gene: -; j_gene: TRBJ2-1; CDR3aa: CASSYSGSSYNEQFF; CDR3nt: TGTGCCAGCAGTTACTCGGGCAGCTCCTACAATGAGCAGTTCTTC
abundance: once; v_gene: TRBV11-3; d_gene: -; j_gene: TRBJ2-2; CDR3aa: CASSRTAQTGELFF; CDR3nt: TGTGCCAGCAGCCGGACAGCCCAGACCGGGGAGCTGTTTTTT
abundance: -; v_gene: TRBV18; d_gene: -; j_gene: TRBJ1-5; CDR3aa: CASSPQGFGNQPQHF; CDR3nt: TGTGCCAGCTCACCACAGGGGTTTGGCAATCAGCCCCAGCATTTT
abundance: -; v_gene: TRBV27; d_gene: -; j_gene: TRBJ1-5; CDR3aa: CASSFSRGNQPQHF; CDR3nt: TGTGCCAGCAGTTTTTCACGGGGCAATCAGCCCCAGCATTTT
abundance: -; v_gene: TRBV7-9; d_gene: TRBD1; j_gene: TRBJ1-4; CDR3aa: CASSLGDRALFF; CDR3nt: TGTGCCAGCAGCTTGGGGGACAGGGCACTGTTTTTT
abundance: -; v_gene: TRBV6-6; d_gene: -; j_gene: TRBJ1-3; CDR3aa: CASSYRRESSGNTIYF; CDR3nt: TGTGCCAGCAGTTACAGGAGGGAGAGCTCTGGAAACACCATATATTTT
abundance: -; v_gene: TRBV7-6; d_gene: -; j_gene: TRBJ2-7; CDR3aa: CASSSRGAGPYEQYF; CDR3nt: TGTGCCAGCAGCTCACGGGGGGCAGGGCCCTACGAGCAGTACTTC
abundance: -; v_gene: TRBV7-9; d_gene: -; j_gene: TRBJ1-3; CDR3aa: CASSLGLAGNTIYF; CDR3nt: TGTGCCAGCAGCTTAGGGCTCGCCGGAAACACCATATATTTT
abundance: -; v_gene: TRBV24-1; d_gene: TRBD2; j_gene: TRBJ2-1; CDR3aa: CATSDPRTSGRSYNEQFF; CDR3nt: TGTGCCACCAGTGACCCCCGGACTAGCGGGAGATCCTACAATGAGCAGTTCTTC
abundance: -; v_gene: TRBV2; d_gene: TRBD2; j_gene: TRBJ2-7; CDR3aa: CASSEGLAVTTYEQYF; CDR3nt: TGTGCCAGCAGTGAAGGACTAGCAGTCACCACCTACGAGCAGTACTTC
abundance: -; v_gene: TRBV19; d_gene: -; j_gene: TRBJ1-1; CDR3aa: CASTFRRQREAFF; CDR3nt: TGTGCCAGTACCTTTAGGAGACAGCGTGAAGCTTTCTTT
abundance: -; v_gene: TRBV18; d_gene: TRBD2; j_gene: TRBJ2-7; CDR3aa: CASSPGGSSGRSEQYF; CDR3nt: TGTGCCAGCTCACCCGGAGGATCTAGCGGGAGATCGGAGCAGTACTTC
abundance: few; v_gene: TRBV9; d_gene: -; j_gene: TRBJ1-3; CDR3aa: CASSTGVLGNTIYF; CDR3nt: TGTGCCAGCAGCACCGGGGTTCTTGGAAACACCATATATTTT